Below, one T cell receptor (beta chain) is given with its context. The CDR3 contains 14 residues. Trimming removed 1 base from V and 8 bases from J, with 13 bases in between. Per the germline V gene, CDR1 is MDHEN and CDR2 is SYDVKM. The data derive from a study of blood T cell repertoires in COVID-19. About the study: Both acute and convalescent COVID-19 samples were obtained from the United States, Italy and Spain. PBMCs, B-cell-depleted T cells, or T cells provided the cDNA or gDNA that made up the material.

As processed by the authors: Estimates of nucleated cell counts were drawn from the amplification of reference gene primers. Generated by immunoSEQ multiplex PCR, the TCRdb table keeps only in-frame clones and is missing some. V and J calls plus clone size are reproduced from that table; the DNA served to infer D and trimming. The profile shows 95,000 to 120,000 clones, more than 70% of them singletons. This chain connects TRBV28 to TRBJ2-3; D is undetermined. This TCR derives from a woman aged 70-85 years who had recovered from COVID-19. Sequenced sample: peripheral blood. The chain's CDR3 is CASSLSRKSATQYF. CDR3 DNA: TGTGCCAGCAGTTTATCGAGGAAATCCGCTACGCAGTATTTT. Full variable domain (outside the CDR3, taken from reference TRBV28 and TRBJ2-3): DVKVTQSSRYLVKRTGEKVFLECVQDMDHENMFWYRQDPGLGLRLIYFSYDVKMKEKGDIPEGYSVSREKKERFSLILESASTNQTSMYLCASSLSRKSATQYFGPGTRLTVL.